Presented here are 14 T cell receptor beta chains from one specimen sequenced in a study of blood T cell repertoires in COVID-19. Data came from immunoSEQ multiplex PCR; TCRdb stores just in-frame clones and leaves some out. The sample gives under 300,000 clones, 79% of which show up once; around 4.1% is in the top ten. Sequences were obtained from peripheral blood. Receptor source: a woman between 35 and 50 years old with active or convalescent COVID-19.

J is TRBJ1-5 and V is TRBV5-6; possible D gene TRBD1, 6 bases. CDR1 SGHDT and CDR2 YYEEEE come from the germline V gene. This CDR3 spans 16 amino acids. Between the trimmed V and J ends, which lost 0 bases and 0 bases, there was a span of 10 bases. The CDR3 loop reads CASSLGQGYSNQPQHF. As DNA, the CDR3 is TGTGCCAGCAGCTTGGGTCAGGGGTATAGCAATCAGCCCCAGCATTTT.

Worth noting for this clone: The limits of the CDR3 on the DNA are not certain, so only TCRdb's listed CDR3 is given. V usage is TRBV21-1 and J usage is TRBJ1-1; the table's D call, TRBD1, has no DNA check behind it. TRBV21-1 counts as a pseudogene. The CDR3 has 15 residues if both end residues are counted. This CDR3 is CASSKVGQGSTEAFF.

The chain uses TRBV9 and TRBJ2-1; a weak D match, TRBD1 (6 bases). Deletions cut 4 bases from V and 7 bases from J, with 15 bases between. This CDR3 has 14 residues. Germline V gene data show CDR1 as SGDLS and CDR2 as YYNGEE. Here the CDR3 reads CASSQLPGENEQFF. The CDR3 bases are TGTGCCAGCAGCCAACTCCCAGGGGAGAATGAGCAGTTCTTC. Complete variable domain (other parts from reference TRBV9 and TRBJ2-1): DSGVTQTPKHLITATGQRVTLRCSPRSGDLSVYWYQQSLDQGLQFLIQYYNGEERAKGNILERFSAQQFPDLHSELNLSSLELGDSALYFCASSQLPGENEQFFGPGTRLTVL.

V and J are TRBV7-9 and TRBJ1-2, with D possibly TRBD1 on 6 matching bases. This CDR3 has 11 amino acids. Germline CDR1 reads SEHNR; CDR2 reads FQNEAQ (reference sequence). Trimming shortened V by 6 bases and J by 8 bases, and 10 bases separated the two germline ends. CDR3 residues: CASSPGTGYTF. The CDR3 DNA is TGTGCCAGCAGTCCCGGGACAGGCTACACCTTC.

This chain connects TRBV3-1 (or the pseudogene TRBV3-2) to TRBJ2-1, with TRBD1 matching over 7 bases. Germline V gene sequence: CDR1 LGHDT, CDR2 YNNKEL (reference sequence). The CDR3 consists of 11 residues. J gave up 5 bases and V 8 bases, and 0 bases lay outside the gene matches. The CDR3 reads CASGQDNEQFF. The CDR3 DNA reads TGTGCCAGCGGACAGGACAATGAGCAGTTCTTC.

This clone has just a few counts. Written as DNA, the CDR3 is TGCGCCAGCAGTGAGTCGAGAAACTATGGCTACACCTTC. Its protein product is CASSESRNYGYTF. The chain has TRBV10-1 and TRBJ1-2; D not resolved. Trimming cost V 0 bases and J 2 bases, with 4 bases left between them. Germline values: CDR1 WNHNN, CDR2 SYGVQD (reference sequence). The CDR3 loop spans 13 amino acids.

The rearrangement uses TRBV6-5 and TRBJ1-1; unclear D gene. Trimming took 6 bases from V and 3 from J, leaving 8 bases between them. The CDR3 contains 12 residues. CDR1 MNHEY and CDR2 SVGAGI come from the germline V gene. Written as DNA, the CDR3 is TGTGCCAGCAGGAAATCGGACACTGAAGCTTTCTTT. Its translation: CASRKSDTEAFF.

This clone was observed a single time. The V gene is TRBV11-2, the J gene TRBJ1-4, with D uncertain. The CDR3 totals 14 residues. V gave up 1 base and J gave up 8 bases, with 11 bases separating them. Germline V gene data show CDR1 as SGHAT and CDR2 as FQNNGV. CDR3 nucleotide sequence: TGTGCCAGCAGCTTAGGAGTTCGAAAGGAAAAACTGTTTTTT. The encoded protein is CASSLGVRKEKLFF.

The rearrangement joins TRBV5-4 to TRBJ2-7; TRBD1 agrees at 11 bases. This CDR3 has 14 amino acids. Unmatched junction bases numbered 2, after V lost 3 bases and J lost 3 bases. The V gene's germline CDR1 is SGHNT and CDR2 YYREEE (reference sequence). As DNA, the CDR3 is TGTGCCAGCAGCTCCGGGACAGGGGGCTACGAGCAGTACTTC. Translation gives CASSSGTGGYEQYF.

The chain couples TRBV25-1 to TRBJ1-2, with TRBD1 matching 7 bases. CDR1 and CDR2 from the germline V gene are MGHDK and SYGVNS. The CDR3 spans 14 residues. J lost 6 bases, V lost 3 bases, and 7 bases had no gene match. This chain's CDR3 is CASSEGDRWDGYTF. In DNA, the CDR3 is TGTGCCAGCAGTGAGGGGGACAGATGGGATGGCTACACCTTC.

V usage is TRBV7-9 and J usage is TRBJ2-2; 7 bases agree with TRBD2. The CDR3 has 15 amino acids. J lost 7 bases, V lost 5 bases, and 10 bases had no gene match. CDR1 SEHNR and CDR2 FQNEAQ come from the germline V gene (reference sequence). CDR3 bases: TGTGCCAGCAGCAAACCGGGACTAATAGGCGGGGAGCTGTTTTTT. It translates to CASSKPGLIGGELFF.

Details on this clone: A much larger clone lies one base from this, so it may be a read error. V gene TRBV5-5 combines with J gene TRBJ1-2; 9 nucleotides agree with TRBD1. J lost 4 bases, V lost 4 bases, and 2 bases had no gene match. This CDR3 comprises 13 residues. Per the germline V gene, CDR1 is SGHKS and CDR2 is YYEKEE (reference sequence). CDR3 in amino acids: CASSRDRVYGYTF. CDR3 nucleotides: TGTGCCAGCAGCCGGGACAGGGTCTATGGCTACACCTTC.

In this sample, this clone turned up once. This chain links TRBV29-1 with TRBJ2-1, with D unclear. The CDR3 is made up of 12 amino acids. The V gene lost 7 bases and the J gene lost 4 bases, with 11 bases spanning the gap. From germline, CDR1 is SQVTM and CDR2 ANQGSEA. CDR3 protein: CSAAKLYNEQFF. For the CDR3, the DNA is TGCAGCGCCGCGAAACTGTACAATGAGCAGTTCTTC.

V gene TRBV9 combines with J gene TRBJ1-2; 7 bases map to TRBD1. V lost 4 bases to trimming and J lost 4 bases; unmatched junction nucleotides: 1. CDR1 is SGDLS and CDR2 is YYNGEE in the germline V gene. The CDR3 length is 12 residues. This CDR3 reads CASSTGVYGYTF. In DNA form, the CDR3 reads TGTGCCAGCAGCACAGGGGTCTATGGCTACACCTTC.